This TCR beta chain is drawn from a study of cytomegalovirus exposure and HLA in healthy donors. Overall study results and limits: Cytomegalovirus association was listed for 164 TCR beta chains.

The primer mix had 60 Vbeta and 13 Jbeta primers. In the authors' workflow: Tens of millions of unique TCR beta chains, around 10 million of them shared, were counted by a later analysis. Assay: immunoSEQ multiplex PCR; the TCRdb copy retains only in-frame clones and omits some. V and J calls and clone size are those listed in that table; D and trimming were worked out from the DNA. This sample carries around 140,000 clones, with roughly 1.6% going to the ten biggest clones. The CDR3 contains 15 residues. The germline V and J ends were trimmed by 5 bases and 6 bases, with 17 bases remaining between them. Looked up from germline, CDR1 is MDHEN and CDR2 is SYDVKM. In regard to this clone: As yet, its antigen is unknown.

The sample was PBMCs. This receptor was identified in a woman between 50 and 59 years old in good health and CMV-seronegative. This chain uses TRBV28 with TRBJ1-5; D gene ambiguous. In DNA, the CDR3 is TGTGCCAGCAGTCCGCATTTCGGGGAGGGTCAGCCCCAGCATTTT. As protein: CASSPHFGEGQPQHF.